Reported below is one TCR beta chain. The CDR3 is 13 amino acids. The V end was cut by 6 bases, the J end by 8 bases, with 11 bases between. CDR1 and CDR2 from the germline V gene are MDHEN and SYDVKM. The libraries were made with immunoSEQ v3. The repertoire was sequenced with immunoSEQ multiplex PCR; TCRdb's copy has only in-frame clones and lacks some. Of about 60,000 clones in the sample, around 63% were seen once. This specimen comes from a study of TIL therapy for anti-PD-1-resistant metastatic lung cancer. Looking at the study overall: Tumors had a median PD-L1 proportion score of 4.5% to 7%. Half of patients were current or former smokers. Tumors carried a median about 1.5 non-synonymous mutations per megabase.

The time point: pre-treatment sample, taken before nivolumab and TIL therapy. Patients were adults with stage 4 NSCLC. Specimen: blood, collected at baseline. The chain uses TRBV28 and TRBJ1-6; the D gene is possibly TRBD1 (5 bases). The TCR comes from a person aged 25 to 85 with non-small cell lung cancer. The CDR3 loop is CASRGDNYSPLHF. The CDR3 DNA is TGTGCCAGCAGGGGGGATAACTATTCACCCCTCCACTTT. The full variable domain, completed using reference TRBV28 and TRBJ1-6, is DVKVTQSSRYLVKRTGEKVFLECVQDMDHENMFWYRQDPGLGLRLIYFSYDVKMKEKGDIPEGYSVSREKKERFSLILESASTNQTSMYLCASRGDNYSPLHFGNGTRLTVT.